The text below deals with one T cell receptor (beta chain). About 39,000 genome equivalents of blood DNA were amplified for TRB. The entry originates in a study of T cell clusters in autoimmune cytopenias. Multiplex touch-down PCR amplified TRB using TRB-A and TRB-B pools in one tube. Following a re-call of the multiplex PCR reads, TCRdb has one entry per CDR3 protein and lacks DNA. Its clone listing holds 6,500 to 8,500 distinct CDR3 sequences. These same data were also listed under a study on T cell repertoires in aging, cancer and after chemotherapy. That paper notes: Age-matched healthy donors had significantly more diverse, less clonal blood TCR repertoires than untreated cancer patients. Immunological memory after chemotherapy cannot be judged from the repertoire data.

Sequencing was performed on peripheral blood. This receptor was taken from a human donor in good health.

CDR3: CSARTDNPYEQYF. This chain joins TRBV20-1 and TRBJ2-7; the TCRdb call, TRBD1, lacks DNA for checking. This CDR3 contains 13 residues. Looked up from germline, CDR1 is DFQATT and CDR2 is SNEGSKA (reference sequence).